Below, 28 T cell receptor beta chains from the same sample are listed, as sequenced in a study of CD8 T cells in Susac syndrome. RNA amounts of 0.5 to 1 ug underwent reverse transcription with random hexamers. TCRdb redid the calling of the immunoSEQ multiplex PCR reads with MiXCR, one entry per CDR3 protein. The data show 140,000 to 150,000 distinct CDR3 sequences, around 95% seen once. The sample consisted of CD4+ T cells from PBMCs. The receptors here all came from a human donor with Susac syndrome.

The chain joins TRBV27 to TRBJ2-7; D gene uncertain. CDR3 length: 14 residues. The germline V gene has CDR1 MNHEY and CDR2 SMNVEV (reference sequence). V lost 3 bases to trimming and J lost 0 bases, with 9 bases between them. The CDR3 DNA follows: TGTGCCAGCAGTTTCCAGTGGAGCTCCTACGAGCAGTACTTC. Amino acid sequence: CASSFQWSSYEQYF.

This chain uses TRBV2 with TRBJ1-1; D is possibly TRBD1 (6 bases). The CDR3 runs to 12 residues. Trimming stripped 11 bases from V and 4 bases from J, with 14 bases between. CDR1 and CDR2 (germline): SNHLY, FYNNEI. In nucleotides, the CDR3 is TGTGCCGGTAACGAACAGGGCACTGAAGCTTTCTTT. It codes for CAGNEQGTEAFF.

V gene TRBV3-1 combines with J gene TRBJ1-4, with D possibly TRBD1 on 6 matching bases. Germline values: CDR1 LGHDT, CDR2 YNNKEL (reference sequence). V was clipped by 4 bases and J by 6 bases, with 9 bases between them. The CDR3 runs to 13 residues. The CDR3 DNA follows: TGTGCCAGCAGCCCCGGACAGCATGAAAAACTGTTTTTT. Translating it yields CASSPGQHEKLFF.

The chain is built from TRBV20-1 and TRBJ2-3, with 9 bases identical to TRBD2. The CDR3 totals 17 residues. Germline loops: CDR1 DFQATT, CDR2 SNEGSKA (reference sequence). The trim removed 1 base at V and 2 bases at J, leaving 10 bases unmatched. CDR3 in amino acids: CSARGASGGTITDTQYF. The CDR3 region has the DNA TGCAGTGCTAGAGGGGCAAGCGGGGGGACCATCACAGATACGCAGTATTTT.

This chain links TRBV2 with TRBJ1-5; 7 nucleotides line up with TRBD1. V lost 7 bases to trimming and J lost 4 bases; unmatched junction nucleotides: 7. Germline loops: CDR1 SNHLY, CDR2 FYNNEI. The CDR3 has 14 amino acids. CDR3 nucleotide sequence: TGTGCCAGCAATTACAGGGGCCCAAATCAGCCCCAGCATTTT. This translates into CASNYRGPNQPQHF.

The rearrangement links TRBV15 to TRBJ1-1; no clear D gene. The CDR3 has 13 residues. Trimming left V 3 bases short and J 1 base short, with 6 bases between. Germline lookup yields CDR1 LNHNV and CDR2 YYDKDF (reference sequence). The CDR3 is CATSRGGNTEAFF. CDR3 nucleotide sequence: TGTGCCACCAGCAGGGGAGGGAACACTGAAGCTTTCTTT.

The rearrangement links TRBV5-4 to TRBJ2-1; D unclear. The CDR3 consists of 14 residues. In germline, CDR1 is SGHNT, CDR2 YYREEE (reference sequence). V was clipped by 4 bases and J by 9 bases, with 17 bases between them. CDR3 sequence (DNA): TGTGCCAGCAGCCAGCGAGAGCATGGTGGTGAGCAGTTCTTC. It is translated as CASSQREHGGEQFF.

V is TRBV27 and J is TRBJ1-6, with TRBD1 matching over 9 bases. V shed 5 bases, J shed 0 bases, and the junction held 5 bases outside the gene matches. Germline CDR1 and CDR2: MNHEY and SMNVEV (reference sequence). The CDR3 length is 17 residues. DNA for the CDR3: TGTGCCAGCAGTCCCTTGGACAGGGGCTCCTATAATTCACCCCTCCACTTT. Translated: CASSPLDRGSYNSPLHF.

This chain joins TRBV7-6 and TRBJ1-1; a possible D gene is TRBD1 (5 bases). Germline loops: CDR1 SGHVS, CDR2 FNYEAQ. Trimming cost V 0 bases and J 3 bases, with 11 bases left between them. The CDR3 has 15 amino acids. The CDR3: CASSLAKGLHTEAFF. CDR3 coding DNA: TGTGCCAGCAGCTTAGCCAAGGGACTGCACACTGAAGCTTTCTTT.

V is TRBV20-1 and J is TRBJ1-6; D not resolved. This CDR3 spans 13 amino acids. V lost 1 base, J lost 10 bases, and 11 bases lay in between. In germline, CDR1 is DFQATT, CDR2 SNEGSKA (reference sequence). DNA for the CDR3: TGCAGTGCTAGAGGCGGGGATCACTCACCCCTCCACTTT. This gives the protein CSARGGDHSPLHF.

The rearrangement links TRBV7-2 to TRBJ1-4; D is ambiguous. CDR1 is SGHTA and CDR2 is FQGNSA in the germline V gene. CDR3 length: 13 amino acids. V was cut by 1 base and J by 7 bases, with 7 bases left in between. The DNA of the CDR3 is TGTGCCAGCAGCTTAGGGCGGGTTGAAAAACTGTTTTTT. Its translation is CASSLGRVEKLFF. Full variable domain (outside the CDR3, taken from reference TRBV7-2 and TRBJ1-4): GAGVSQSPSNKVTEKGKDVELRCDPISGHTALYWYRQSLGQGLEFLIYFQGNSAPDKSGLPSDRFSAERTGGSVSTLTIQRTQQEDSAVYLCASSLGRVEKLFFGSGTQLSVL.

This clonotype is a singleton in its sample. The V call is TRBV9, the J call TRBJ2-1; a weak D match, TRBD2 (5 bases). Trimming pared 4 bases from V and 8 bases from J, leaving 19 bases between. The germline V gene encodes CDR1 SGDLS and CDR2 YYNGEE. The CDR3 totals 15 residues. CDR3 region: CASSSNGLSGDEQFF. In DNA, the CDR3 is TGTGCCAGCAGCTCCAACGGACTGTCTGGGGATGAGCAGTTCTTC.

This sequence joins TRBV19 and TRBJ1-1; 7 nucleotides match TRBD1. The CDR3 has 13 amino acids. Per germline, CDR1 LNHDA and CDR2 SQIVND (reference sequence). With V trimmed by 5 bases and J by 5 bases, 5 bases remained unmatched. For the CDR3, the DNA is TGTGCCAGTAGTGATCAGGGGGATACTGAAGCTTTCTTT. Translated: CASSDQGDTEAFF. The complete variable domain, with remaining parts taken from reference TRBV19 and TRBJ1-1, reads DGGITQSPKYLFRKEGQNVTLSCEQNLNHDAMYWYRQDPGQGLRLIYYSQIVNDFQKGDIAEGYSVSREKKESFPLTVTSAQKNPTAFYLCASSDQGDTEAFFGQGTRLTVV.

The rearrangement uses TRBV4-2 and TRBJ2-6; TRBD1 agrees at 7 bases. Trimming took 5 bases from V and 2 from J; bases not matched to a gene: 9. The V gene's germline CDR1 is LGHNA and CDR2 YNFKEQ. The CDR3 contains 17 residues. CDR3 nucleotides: TGTGCCAGCAGCACCAGGACAGGAGGAACTGGGGCCAACGTCCTGACTTTC. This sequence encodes CASSTRTGGTGANVLTF.

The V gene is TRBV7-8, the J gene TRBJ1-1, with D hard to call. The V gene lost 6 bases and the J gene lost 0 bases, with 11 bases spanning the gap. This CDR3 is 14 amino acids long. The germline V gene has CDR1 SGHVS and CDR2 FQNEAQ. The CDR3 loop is CASRLTVVNTEAFF. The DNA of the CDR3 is TGTGCCAGCAGATTAACAGTCGTGAACACTGAAGCTTTCTTT.

CDR3 nucleotide sequence: TGCAGTGCGGGGGGGCTAGCGGGAACTACCTACGAGCAGTACTTC. Protein product: CSAGGLAGTTYEQYF. This chain links TRBV20-1 with TRBJ2-7; 9 bases line up with TRBD2. The CDR3 extends over 15 amino acids. Losses at the gene ends were 6 bases for V and 2 bases for J; bases not matched to a gene: 11. The germline V gene encodes CDR1 DFQATT and CDR2 SNEGSKA (reference sequence).

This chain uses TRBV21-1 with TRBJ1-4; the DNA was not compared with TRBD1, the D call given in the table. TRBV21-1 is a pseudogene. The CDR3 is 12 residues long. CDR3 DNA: TGTGCCAGCAGCCTATTCCACAGGCCGCTGTTTTTT. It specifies CASSLFHRPLFF.

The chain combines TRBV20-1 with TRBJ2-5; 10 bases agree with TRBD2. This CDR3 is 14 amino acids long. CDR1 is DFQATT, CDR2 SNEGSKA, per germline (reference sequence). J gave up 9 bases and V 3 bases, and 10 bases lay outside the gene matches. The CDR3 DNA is TGCAGTGCTAGGGGGGGGACTAGCGCGGCGGCCCAGTACTTC. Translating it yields CSARGGTSAAAQYF.

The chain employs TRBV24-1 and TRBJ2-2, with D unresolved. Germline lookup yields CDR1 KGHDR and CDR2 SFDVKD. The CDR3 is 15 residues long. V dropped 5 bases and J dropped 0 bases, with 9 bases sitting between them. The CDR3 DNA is TGTGCCACCAGTGGATCCACCTCGAACACCGGGGAGCTGTTTTTT. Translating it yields CATSGSTSNTGELFF.

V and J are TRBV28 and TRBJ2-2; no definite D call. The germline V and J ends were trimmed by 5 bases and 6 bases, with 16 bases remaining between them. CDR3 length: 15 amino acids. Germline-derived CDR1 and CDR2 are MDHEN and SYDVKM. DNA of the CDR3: TGTGCCAGCAGTCCCCTTCGATGGTCCGCCGGGGAGCTGTTTTTT. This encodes CASSPLRWSAGELFF.

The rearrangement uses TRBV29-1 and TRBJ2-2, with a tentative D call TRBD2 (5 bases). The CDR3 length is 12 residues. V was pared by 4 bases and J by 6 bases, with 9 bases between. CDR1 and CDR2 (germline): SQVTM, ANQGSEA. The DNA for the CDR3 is TGCAGCGTTGCGCGGGCGGCCGGGGAGCTGTTTTTT. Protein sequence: CSVARAAGELFF.

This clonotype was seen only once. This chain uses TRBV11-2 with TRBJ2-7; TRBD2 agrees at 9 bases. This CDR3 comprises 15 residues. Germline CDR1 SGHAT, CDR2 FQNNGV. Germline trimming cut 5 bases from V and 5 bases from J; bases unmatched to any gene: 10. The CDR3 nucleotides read TGTGCCAGCAGCCCCCCAGGGGCGGGGGGGAACGAGCAGTACTTC. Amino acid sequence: CASSPPGAGGNEQYF.

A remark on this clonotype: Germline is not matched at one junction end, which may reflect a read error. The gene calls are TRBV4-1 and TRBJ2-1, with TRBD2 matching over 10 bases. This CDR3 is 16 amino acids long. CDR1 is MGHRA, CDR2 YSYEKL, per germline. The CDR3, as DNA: TGCGCCAGCAGACAAGAACCGGGACTAGCGCACAATGAGCAGTTCTTC. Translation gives CASRQEPGLAHNEQFF.

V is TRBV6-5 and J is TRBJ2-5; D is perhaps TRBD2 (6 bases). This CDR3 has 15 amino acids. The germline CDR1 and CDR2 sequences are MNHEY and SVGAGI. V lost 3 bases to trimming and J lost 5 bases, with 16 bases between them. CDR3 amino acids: CASSYGDFTGETQYF. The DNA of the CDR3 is TGTGCCAGCAGTTATGGGGACTTCACTGGGGAGACCCAGTACTTC.

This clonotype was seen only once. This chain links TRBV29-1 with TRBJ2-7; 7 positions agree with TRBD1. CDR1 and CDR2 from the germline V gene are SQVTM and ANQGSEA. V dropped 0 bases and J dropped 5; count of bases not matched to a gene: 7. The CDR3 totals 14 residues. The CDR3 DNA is TGCAGCGTTGAAGATCCCGACAGGGTCCACGAGCAGTACTTC. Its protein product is CSVEDPDRVHEQYF.

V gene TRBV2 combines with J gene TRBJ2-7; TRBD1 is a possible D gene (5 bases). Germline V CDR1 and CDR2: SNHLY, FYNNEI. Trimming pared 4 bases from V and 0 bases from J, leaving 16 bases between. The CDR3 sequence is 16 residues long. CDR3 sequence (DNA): TGTGCCAGCAGTGTATGGCAGGGCTTTACCTCCTACGAGCAGTACTTC. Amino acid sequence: CASSVWQGFTSYEQYF.

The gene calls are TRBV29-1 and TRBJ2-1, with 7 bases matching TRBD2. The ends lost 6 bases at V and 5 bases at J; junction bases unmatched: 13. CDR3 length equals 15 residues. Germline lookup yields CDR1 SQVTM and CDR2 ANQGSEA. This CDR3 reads CSVAVGGGPNNEQFF. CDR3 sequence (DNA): TGCAGCGTCGCCGTTGGGGGGGGACCAAACAATGAGCAGTTCTTC.

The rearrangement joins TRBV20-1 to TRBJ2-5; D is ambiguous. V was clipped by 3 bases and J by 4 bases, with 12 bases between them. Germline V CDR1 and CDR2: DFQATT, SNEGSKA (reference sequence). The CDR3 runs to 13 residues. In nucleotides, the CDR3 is TGCAGTGCTAGTTTCAGGCCCGGAGAGACCCAGTACTTC. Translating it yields CSASFRPGETQYF.